The 18 T cell receptor beta chains below come from one sample, sequenced in a study of T-cell reconstitution after alpha-beta-depleted transplantation in children (TCRdb year 2016). In light of the paper, this sample's treatment or condition label describes: allogeneic hematopoietic cell transplantation with graft depleted of TCRalphabeta T cells and CD19 B cells. The library was prepared using PCR. The sample was run on an Illumina HiSeq 2500. TCR libraries were prepared with molecular barcoding, using unique molecular identifiers to normalize TCRbeta repertoire quantification. The public reads were run again by TCRdb, first through fastp at Q25 and then through MiXCR, and only productive beta chains were kept. Entries are consolidated by CDR3 protein sequence, retaining the most common genes and DNA. The sample records roughly 570,000 distinct CDR3 sequences, approximately 30% of which are singletons. The top ten constitute around a third of the sample.

The sequences come from PBMCs, collected before TCRalphabeta/CD19-depleted stem cell transplant. All receptors come from a boy less than two years old with Wiskott-Aldrich syndrome, due to receive a stem cell transplant.

V is TRBV7-3 and J is TRBJ2-1; 12 nucleotides align to TRBD1. The CDR3 has 18 residues. Germline V gene sequence: CDR1 SGHTA, CDR2 FQGTGA. V was clipped by 2 bases and J by 7 bases; unmatched bases: 12. For the CDR3, the DNA is TGTGCCAGCAGCTTATATCGAAGAGGGACAGGGGGCTCGAATGAGCAGTTCTTC. The encoded protein is CASSLYRRGTGGSNEQFF. The complete variable domain, with remaining parts taken from reference TRBV7-3 and TRBJ2-1, reads GAGVSQTPSNKVTEKGKYVELRCDPISGHTALYWYRQSLGQGPEFLIYFQGTGAADDSGLPNDRFFAVRPEGSVSTLKIQRTERGDSAVYLCASSLYRRGTGGSNEQFFGPGTRLTVL.

The chain employs TRBV7-6 and TRBJ2-1, with 7 bases lining up with TRBD2. Germline V gene data show CDR1 as SGHVS and CDR2 as FNYEAQ. CDR3 length: 17 amino acids. The ends lost 1 base at V and 5 bases at J; junction bases unmatched: 11. In nucleotides, the CDR3 is TGTGCCAGCAGCTTAGTTGCGGGAGAAGTGGCACACAATGAGCAGTTCTTC. It encodes CASSLVAGEVAHNEQFF.

This chain joins TRBV7-2 and TRBJ2-4; D might be TRBD2 (6 bases). The V gene lost 5 bases and the J gene lost 1 base, with 15 bases spanning the gap. Germline loops: CDR1 SGHTA, CDR2 FQGNSA. CDR3 size: 16 residues. CDR3 sequence (DNA): TGTGCCAGCAGCCGATCCGGCGGGGTGGCCAAAAACATTCAGTACTTC. Translating gives CASSRSGGVAKNIQYF.

Notes on this clonotype: Relative to the germline gene, one junction end is altered; a read error may explain this. The V and J genes are TRBV24-1 and TRBJ2-2; 7 bases are a match to TRBD2. The length of the CDR3 is 14 residues. In germline, CDR1 is KGHDR, CDR2 SFDVKD. DNA for the CDR3: TGTGCCACACAAGGGAGGGCCAACATCGGGGAGCTGTTTTTT. Translation gives CATQGRANIGELFF.

Here the CDR3 reads CASEPGTGGSYEQYF. The CDR3 DNA follows: TGTGCCAGCGAACCCGGGACAGGGGGCTCCTACGAGCAGTACTTC. The J gene is TRBJ2-7, the V gene TRBV28, with TRBD1 matching over 11 bases. Germline V gene data show CDR1 as MDHEN and CDR2 as SYDVKM. This CDR3 is 15 amino acids long. V trimming: 8 bases; J trimming: 0 bases; junction bases outside the gene matches: 6.

The chain links TRBV10-3 to TRBJ2-2; the D gene is possibly TRBD1 (5 bases). Germline V lookup: CDR1 ENHRY, CDR2 SYGVKD. V dropped 0 bases and J dropped 5 bases, with 7 bases sitting between them. The CDR3 contains 14 residues. The CDR3 loop reads CAISESTVTGELFF. The CDR3 DNA reads TGTGCCATCAGTGAGTCGACAGTTACCGGGGAGCTGTTTTTT.

The chain employs TRBV29-1 and TRBJ1-2, with a weak D call TRBD1 (5 bases). CDR3 length: 13 amino acids. With 3 bases removed from V and 6 bases from J, the gap between germline ends came to 14 bases. Germline V gene sequence: CDR1 SQVTM, CDR2 ANQGSEA. In DNA form, the CDR3 reads TGCAGCGTTGATGGGGGAGTAAAGGATGGCTACACCTTC. This sequence encodes CSVDGGVKDGYTF.

V is TRBV20-1 and J is TRBJ2-7, with D perhaps TRBD2 (6 bases). Germline lookup yields CDR1 DFQATT and CDR2 SNEGSKA (reference sequence). Trimming removed 3 bases from V and 6 bases from J, with 18 bases in between. This CDR3 spans 14 amino acids. The CDR3 sequence is CSASVGTGAPEQYF. The CDR3, as DNA: TGCAGTGCTAGTGTGGGAACGGGAGCCCCCGAGCAGTACTTC.

V usage is TRBV29-1 and J usage is TRBJ1-4, with D tentatively TRBD1 (6 bases). V gave up 6 bases and J gave up 7 bases, with 15 bases separating them. Germline V gene sequence: CDR1 SQVTM, CDR2 ANQGSEA. The CDR3 consists of 13 residues. The CDR3 region is CSVNPQGSEKLFF. Here the CDR3 DNA reads TGCAGCGTCAACCCACAGGGTTCTGAAAAACTGTTTTTT.

This rearrangement joins TRBV12-3 or TRBV12-4 to TRBJ2-3; 11 bases agree with TRBD2. The V and J ends lost 0 bases and 5 bases, in that order; junction bases with no gene match: 7. The CDR3 sequence is 17 residues long. CDR3 residues: CASSLARSGRAQDTQYF. CDR3 coding DNA: TGTGCCAGCAGTTTAGCGCGTAGCGGGAGGGCCCAAGATACGCAGTATTTT.

The chain uses TRBV20-1 and TRBJ2-7; D perhaps matches TRBD2 (6 bases). Germline loops: CDR1 DFQATT, CDR2 SNEGSKA (reference sequence). V shed 2 bases and J shed 7 bases, with 18 bases lying between them. The CDR3 is 14 amino acids. The CDR3: CSARPILAPGEQYF. The CDR3 DNA reads as TGCAGTGCTAGACCGATACTAGCCCCGGGTGAGCAGTACTTC.

This clonotype appeared once. This chain joins TRBV2 and TRBJ2-4, with D perhaps TRBD2 (6 bases). The CDR3 covers 14 residues. The germline V gene encodes CDR1 SNHLY and CDR2 FYNNEI. Trimming removed 8 bases at V and 0 bases at J, with 11 bases between. CDR3 DNA: TGTGCCAGCGGAGGGGATTTAGCCAAAAACATTCAGTACTTC. Its translation is CASGGDLAKNIQYF.

This sequence joins TRBV20-1 and TRBJ2-1; D is perhaps TRBD1 or TRBD2 (5 bases each). The CDR3 sequence is 15 residues long. CDR1 is DFQATT and CDR2 is SNEGSKA in the germline V gene (reference sequence). Trimming shortened V by 2 bases and J by 4 bases, and 15 bases separated the two germline ends. DNA of the CDR3: TGCAGTGCTAGAAGGGACCGCCAGAGTTACAATGAGCAGTTCTTC. The encoded protein is CSARRDRQSYNEQFF.

The rearrangement joins TRBV5-1 to TRBJ2-1, with D unclear. In germline, CDR1 is SGHRS, CDR2 YFSETQ. Trimming took off 5 bases at V and 0 bases at J, with 9 bases between the two ends. The CDR3 contains 14 residues. CDR3 DNA: TGCGCCAGCAGTACCAGCCCCTCCTACAATGAGCAGTTCTTC. Its translation is CASSTSPSYNEQFF.

The table lists this clonotype with a few counts. The chain is built from TRBV5-1 and TRBJ2-5, with 8 bases matching TRBD2. In germline, CDR1 is SGHRS, CDR2 YFSETQ. Trimming cost V 0 bases and J 2 bases; bases outside gene matches: 6. The CDR3 consists of 16 residues. In DNA form, the CDR3 reads TGCGCCAGCAGCTTGGGGCCACTAGCGGATCAAGAGACCCAGTACTTC. Translated, it gives CASSLGPLADQETQYF.

The V and J genes are TRBV10-1 and TRBJ1-5, with unresolved D. The CDR3 runs 13 residues. Per the germline V gene, CDR1 is WNHNN and CDR2 is SYGVQD (reference sequence). The V end was cut by 2 bases, the J end by 0 bases, with 2 bases between. The CDR3 DNA sequence: TGCGCCAGCAGTGAGAATAGCAATCAGCCCCAGCATTTT. Protein product: CASSENSNQPQHF.

This clonotype was counted a few times. The rearrangement joins TRBV12-3 or TRBV12-4 to TRBJ2-1, with TRBD2 matching 13 bases. After removal of 3 bases from V and 4 bases from J, the junction contained 9 bases not matched to a gene. The CDR3 runs to 18 residues. The CDR3 DNA is TGTGCCAGCAGTTTCGGATCGGGGACTAGCGGGATGTACAATGAGCAGTTCTTC. Translation: CASSFGSGTSGMYNEQFF.

This rearrangement joins TRBV7-2 to TRBJ2-3; D not resolved. Germline V gene lookup returns CDR1 SGHTA and CDR2 FQGNSA. V was trimmed by 5 bases and J by 5 bases, leaving 17 bases between them. CDR3 size: 15 residues. CDR3 residues: CASSAQARSLDTQYF. The CDR3 DNA reads as TGTGCCAGCAGCGCTCAGGCGAGATCTCTAGATACGCAGTATTTT. Drawing the rest from reference TRBV7-2 and TRBJ2-3, the complete variable domain is GAGVSQSPSNKVTEKGKDVELRCDPISGHTALYWYRQSLGQGLEFLIYFQGNSAPDKSGLPSDRFSAERTGGSVSTLTIQRTQQEDSAVYLCASSAQARSLDTQYFGPGTRLTVL.